Below are 10 T cell receptor beta chains sequenced from a single sample in a study of neoadjuvant anti-PD-1 for oral cavity cancer. The time point was: after neoadjuvant nivolumab, at surgical resection. The protocol was immunoSEQ multiplex PCR, while the TCRdb copy is restricted to in-frame clones and leaves out a portion. The repertoire has approximately 13,000 clones, approximately 67% of them found once; the top ten carry roughly 3%. Source: PBMCs, taken after nivolumab (anti-PD-1) treatment. The receptors here all came from a person aged 35-79 years with oral cavity squamous cell carcinoma.

The rearrangement links TRBV30 to TRBJ2-1; 12 positions match TRBD2. V trimming: 0 bases; J trimming: 6 bases; junction bases outside the gene matches: 3. The CDR3 totals 15 residues. Germline loops: CDR1 GTSNPN, CDR2 SVGIG (reference sequence). This CDR3 reads CAWSVWTSGINEQFF. DNA for the CDR3: TGTGCCTGGAGTGTATGGACTAGCGGGATCAATGAGCAGTTCTTC.

The chain employs TRBV29-1 and TRBJ1-4; TRBD1 might be the D (5 bases). The germline V gene encodes CDR1 SQVTM and CDR2 ANQGSEA. The CDR3 runs to 14 residues. Deletions cut 4 bases from V and 1 base from J, with 10 bases between. CDR3: CSVGDLLTNEKLFF. In nucleotides, the CDR3 is TGCAGCGTTGGGGACTTACTAACTAATGAAAAACTGTTTTTT. Based on the CDR3 plus reference TRBV29-1 and TRBJ1-4, the full variable domain is SAVISQKPSRDICQRGTSLTIQCQVDSQVTMMFWYRQQPGQSLTLIATANQGSEATYESGFVIDKFPISRPNLTFSTLTVSNMSPEDSSIYLCSVGDLLTNEKLFFGSGTQLSVL.

The V and J genes are TRBV11-2 and TRBJ1-1, with 9 bases lining up with TRBD1. Germline V gene sequence: CDR1 SGHAT, CDR2 FQNNGV. The CDR3 extends over 14 amino acids. Trimming removed 4 bases from V and 2 bases from J; junction bases left unmatched: 2. The CDR3: CASSWGQGNTEAFF. As DNA, the CDR3 is TGTGCCAGCAGCTGGGGACAGGGAAACACTGAAGCTTTCTTT.

The J gene is TRBJ1-5, the V gene TRBV30; D is unresolved. Germline CDR1 is GTSNPN and CDR2 is SVGIG (reference sequence). The CDR3 has 13 residues. V lost 2 bases to trimming and J lost 3 bases, with 8 bases between them. This CDR3 reads CAWSPDDNQPQHF. The CDR3 bases are TGTGCCTGGAGTCCGGATGACAATCAGCCCCAGCATTTT.

The chain employs TRBV9 and TRBJ2-3; 7 bases are a match to TRBD2. Unmatched junction bases numbered 1, after V lost 3 bases and J lost 3 bases. There are 13 residues in the CDR3. Per germline, CDR1 SGDLS and CDR2 YYNGEE. CDR3 in DNA: TGTGCCAGCAGCGGGGGAGGGACAGATACGCAGTATTTT. Protein product: CASSGGGTDTQYF.

The V and J genes are TRBV13 and TRBJ1-1; 8 nucleotides match TRBD1. The V gene's germline CDR1 is PRHDT and CDR2 FYEKMQ (reference sequence). Trimming took 4 bases from V and 7 from J; bases not matched to a gene: 5. CDR3 size: 13 residues. The CDR3: CASSSGQGIEAFF. In nucleotides, the CDR3 is TGTGCCAGCAGCTCCGGACAGGGAATTGAAGCTTTCTTT.

This clone has just one count. The chain has TRBV5-1 and TRBJ2-1; 7 positions agree with TRBD2. This CDR3 comprises 15 residues. The V gene end was trimmed by 1 base and the J gene end by 9 bases; junction bases not matched to a gene: 10. The germline CDR1 and CDR2 sequences are SGHRS and YFSETQ. CDR3 nucleotide sequence: TGCGCCAGCAGCTTGAGCGGCGGGGGAGGCGGTGAGCAGTTCTTC. Translated: CASSLSGGGGGEQFF.

V usage is TRBV5-5 and J usage is TRBJ2-1; 9 nucleotides align to TRBD2. Germline V lookup: CDR1 SGHKS, CDR2 YYEKEE (reference sequence). The V gene end was trimmed by 2 bases and the J gene end by 6 bases; junction bases not matched to a gene: 3. CDR3 length: 14 amino acids. CDR3 DNA sequence: TGTGCCAGCAGCTTACTAGCGGGCTTCAATGAGCAGTTCTTC. Translating it yields CASSLLAGFNEQFF.

The chain is built from TRBV7-9 and TRBJ2-7, with D possibly being TRBD1 (6 bases). This CDR3 comprises 15 residues. Germline CDR1 and CDR2: SEHNR and FQNEAQ (reference sequence). With 1 base removed from V and 2 bases from J, the gap between germline ends came to 12 bases. The CDR3 region has the DNA TGTGCCAGCAGCTTAGGTCTACAGGGTCCCTACGAGCAGTACTTC. It encodes CASSLGLQGPYEQYF.

This rearrangement joins TRBV5-1 to TRBJ2-4; the D call may be TRBD1 or TRBD2 (7 bases each). Between the trimmed V and J ends, which lost 4 bases and 10 bases, there was a span of 18 bases. The CDR3 sequence is 14 residues long. The germline V gene encodes CDR1 SGHRS and CDR2 YFSETQ. The CDR3 DNA sequence: TGCGCCAGCAGCCCCAGGGGGTCCGGGGGGATTCAGTACTTC. It translates to CASSPRGSGGIQYF. Based on the CDR3 plus reference TRBV5-1 and TRBJ2-4, the full variable domain is KAGVTQTPRYLIKTRGQQVTLSCSPISGHRSVSWYQQTPGQGLQFLFEYFSETQRNKGNFPGRFSGRQFSNSRSEMNVSTLELGDSALYLCASSPRGSGGIQYFGAGTRLSVL.